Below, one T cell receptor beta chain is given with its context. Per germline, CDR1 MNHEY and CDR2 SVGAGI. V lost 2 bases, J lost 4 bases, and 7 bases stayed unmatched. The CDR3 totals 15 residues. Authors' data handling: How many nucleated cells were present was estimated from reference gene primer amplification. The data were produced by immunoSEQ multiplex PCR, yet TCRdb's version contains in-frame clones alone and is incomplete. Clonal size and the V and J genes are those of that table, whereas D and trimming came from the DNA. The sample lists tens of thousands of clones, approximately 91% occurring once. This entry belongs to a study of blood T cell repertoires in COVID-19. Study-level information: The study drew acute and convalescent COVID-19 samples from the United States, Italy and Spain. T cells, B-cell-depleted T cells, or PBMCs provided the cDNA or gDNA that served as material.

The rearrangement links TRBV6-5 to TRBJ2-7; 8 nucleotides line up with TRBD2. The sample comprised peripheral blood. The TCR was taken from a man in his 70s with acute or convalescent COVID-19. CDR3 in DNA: TGTGCCAGCAGTTACGACGCGGGGGGCCGTTACGAGCAGTACTTC. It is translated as CASSYDAGGRYEQYF.